The 32 T cell receptor beta chains reported below all come from one sample, sequenced in a study of glioma-infiltrating T cells listed by TCRdb under 2016. The run used an Illumina MiSeq. The iRepertoire nested amplicon-rescue multiplex PCR (arm-PCR) platform was used to amplify TCR alpha and beta CDR3 regions from RNA. In TCRdb, the public reads were trimmed at Q25 with fastp and aligned with MiXCR, with productive beta chains retained. Rows matching on CDR3 protein sequence are summarized as one entry with the most common DNA and genes. The sample records under 130,000 distinct CDR3 sequences, approximately 28% of which are singletons. The top ten constitute roughly 45% of the sample. The source material was glioma tissue, nonneoplastic brain tissue, or PBMCs (not recorded which). The receptors were gathered from a human donor with low-grade glioma or glioblastoma, undergoing nonglioma brain surgery, or in good health (not recorded which).

At least ten counts were recorded for this clonotype. The chain employs TRBV5-1 and TRBJ1-1, with D uncertain. This CDR3 has 14 amino acids. CDR1 and CDR2 (germline): SGHRS, YFSETQ. V lost 0 bases to trimming and J lost 1 base, with 7 bases between them. The CDR3 sequence is CASSLAAPNTEAFF. CDR3 nucleotides: TGCGCCAGCAGCTTGGCTGCCCCGAACACTGAAGCTTTCTTT.

This clonotype was detected many times. The rearrangement links TRBV20-1 to TRBJ2-7; a weak D match, TRBD2 (6 bases). Germline V gene lookup returns CDR1 DFQATT and CDR2 SNEGSKA (reference sequence). The CDR3 is 13 residues long. Between the trimmed V and J ends, which lost 6 bases and 3 bases, there was a span of 15 bases. The CDR3 DNA sequence: TGCAGTGCGTTAGAGGGACTTCTCTACGAGCAGTACTTC. It codes for CSALEGLLYEQYF.

This clonotype was counted a few times. The chain couples TRBV14 to TRBJ1-6, with 7 bases aligning to TRBD1. The trim removed 3 bases at V and 7 bases at J, leaving 3 bases unmatched. The CDR3 consists of 14 residues. Germline assignment: CDR1 SGHDN and CDR2 FVKESK. CDR3 bases: TGTGCCAGCAGCCAGGGGACAGCCAATTCACCCCTCCACTTT. Translation: CASSQGTANSPLHF.

The V call is TRBV18, the J call TRBJ2-3; no firm D call. The CDR3 runs to 14 residues. V shed 5 bases and J shed 0 bases, with 9 bases lying between them. CDR1 KGHSH and CDR2 LQKENI come from the germline V gene. CDR3 DNA: TGTGCCAGCTCAACAGACCCTAGCACAGATACGCAGTATTTT. This translates into CASSTDPSTDTQYF.

This clonotype was found many times. CDR3 loop: CATSRDLQQETQYF. CDR3 bases: TGTGCCACCAGCAGAGATCTACAGCAAGAGACCCAGTACTTC. This chain connects TRBV15 to TRBJ2-5; D unresolved. The CDR3 extends over 14 amino acids. Trimming stripped 0 bases from V and 2 bases from J, with 7 bases between. Germline V gene data show CDR1 as LNHNV and CDR2 as YYDKDF (reference sequence).

Of note for this clonotype: This may stem from a read error, because a much larger clone lies one nucleotide away. V is TRBV2 and J is TRBJ1-4; no reliable D call. From germline, CDR1 is SNHLY and CDR2 FYNNEI. There are 11 residues in the CDR3. Trimming removed 7 bases at V and 8 bases at J, with 8 bases between. The CDR3 region is CASNQREKLFF. The CDR3 bases are TGTGCCAGCAACCAACGGGAAAAACTGTTTTTT.

This clonotype appeared many times. This chain joins TRBV12-3 or TRBV12-4 and TRBJ2-1, with 14 bases that match TRBD2. The CDR3 consists of 15 residues. J was trimmed by 6 bases and V by 5 bases; bases with no gene match: 3. Here the CDR3 DNA reads TGTGCCAGCAGTCGACTAGCGGGGGGGGGCAATGAGCAGTTCTTC. Encoded protein: CASSRLAGGGNEQFF.

Notes on this clonotype: At one end, the junction sequence differs from germline, possibly due to a read error. The V and J genes are TRBV27 and TRBJ2-7, with 7 bases lining up with TRBD2. Germline CDR1 MNHEY, CDR2 SMNVEV (reference sequence). The CDR3 spans 16 residues. CDR3 sequence: CAGSLHFIRGVYEQYF. DNA of the CDR3: TGTGCCGGCAGTCTACATTTTATACGGGGGGTCTACGAGCAGTACTTC.

This clonotype was seen more than once but under ten times. V usage is TRBV5-4 and J usage is TRBJ2-3; the D is unclear. V shed 3 bases and J shed 0 bases, with 8 bases lying between them. Germline V lookup: CDR1 SGHNT, CDR2 YYREEE (reference sequence). The CDR3 length is 14 residues. CDR3 loop: CASSSDRSTDTQYF. Written as DNA, the CDR3 is TGTGCCAGCAGCTCAGACCGAAGCACAGATACGCAGTATTTT.

This clonotype occurred many times. V and J are TRBV28 and TRBJ2-1; D is ambiguous. Trimming removed 5 bases at V and 0 bases at J, with 11 bases between. The CDR3 extends over 15 amino acids. The germline V gene encodes CDR1 MDHEN and CDR2 SYDVKM. The CDR3 loop is CASSPRLVSYNEQFF. The CDR3 bases are TGTGCCAGCAGTCCCCGGTTAGTCTCCTACAATGAGCAGTTCTTC.

About this clonotype itself: Just one base apart from a much larger clone, this may be a read error. The chain is built from TRBV4-2 and TRBJ2-1; tentatively, D is TRBD2 (5 bases). The CDR3 has 16 residues. Germline values: CDR1 LGHNA, CDR2 YNFKEQ. DNA for the CDR3: TGTGCCAGCAGCGCCGCCCCAGCGGAGCAGTACAATGATCAGTTCTTC. Translating it yields CASSAAPAEQYNDQFF.

This clonotype turned up a few times. The chain joins TRBV7-8 to TRBJ2-3; 7 nucleotides align to TRBD2. CDR3 length equals 15 residues. The J segment lost 4 bases and the V segment lost 1 base, leaving 5 bases of the junction unmatched. Germline V lookup: CDR1 SGHVS, CDR2 FQNEAQ. For the CDR3, the DNA is TGTGCCAGCAGCTTAGGGGGGGGGTCGGCAGATACGCAGTATTTT. This codes for CASSLGGGSADTQYF.

This clonotype was counted ten times or more. The V and J genes are TRBV28 and TRBJ1-1; no reliable D call. This CDR3 is built from 14 residues. V lost 5 bases to trimming and J lost 6 bases, with 16 bases between them. Per germline, CDR1 MDHEN and CDR2 SYDVKM. The CDR3 spells CASSPPVGQAEAFF. The CDR3 bases are TGTGCCAGCAGTCCCCCAGTCGGGCAAGCTGAAGCTTTCTTT.

On this clonotype itself: In this CDR3 the conserved last residue, phenylalanine or tryptophan, is missing, so a read error is likely. This chain connects TRBV6-2 or TRBV6-3 to TRBJ1-5, with 10 bases aligning to TRBD1. V gave up 5 bases and J gave up 5 bases; unmatched junction bases: 6. The CDR3 spans 15 residues. The V gene's germline CDR1 is MNHEY and CDR2 SVGEGT. The CDR3 bases are TGTGCCAGCAGTCCCGGGACAGGGGAACATCAGCCCCAGCATCTT. This translates into CASSPGTGEHQPQHL.

This clonotype was found many times. This chain connects TRBV25-1 to TRBJ2-7; TRBD2 might be the D (5 bases). V was clipped by 6 bases and J by 0 bases, with 12 bases between them. CDR1 and CDR2 from the germline V gene are MGHDK and SYGVNS. The CDR3 covers 14 residues. The CDR3 protein is CASSLSGISYEQYF. The CDR3 bases are TGTGCCAGCAGCCTGTCCGGGATCTCCTACGAGCAGTACTTC.

This clonotype was observed many times. The chain employs TRBV28 and TRBJ2-1, with a weak D call TRBD2 (5 bases). Germline loops: CDR1 MDHEN, CDR2 SYDVKM. The CDR3 is 13 residues long. Trimming took 7 bases from V and 7 from J, leaving 14 bases between them. CDR3 sequence reads: CASMSPGINEQFF. The CDR3 DNA reads TGTGCCAGCATGAGCCCCGGGATAAATGAGCAGTTCTTC.

V and J are TRBV12-3 or TRBV12-4 and TRBJ2-1, with 8 positions matching TRBD2. With 5 bases clipped from V and 5 bases from J, the junction kept 11 bases outside the gene matches. The CDR3 covers 16 residues. The CDR3 is CASSRGRAGGHNEQFF. The CDR3 bases are TGTGCCAGCAGTCGGGGTCGGGCGGGGGGACACAATGAGCAGTTCTTC.

The genes are TRBV15 and TRBJ2-7; D might be TRBD2 (7 bases). Germline-derived CDR1 and CDR2 are LNHNV and YYDKDF (reference sequence). CDR3 length equals 18 residues. Trimming stripped 8 bases from V and 1 base from J, with 27 bases between. CDR3 coding DNA: TGTGCCACCGTAGGGGGAGACGGGCCGCTCGGGGGGTCCTACGAGCAGTACTTC. Protein: CATVGGDGPLGGSYEQYF. The whole variable domain, remainder taken from reference TRBV15 and TRBJ2-7, is DAMVIQNPRYQVTQFGKPVTLSCSQTLNHNVMYWYQQKSSQAPKLLFHYYDKDFNNEADTPDNFQSRRPNTSFCFLDIRSPGLGDTAMYLCATVGGDGPLGGSYEQYFGPGTRLTVT.

This clonotype was seen ten or more times. The CDR3 sequence is CSARGAKGYTF. In nucleotides, the CDR3 is TGCAGTGCTAGAGGGGCGAAGGGCTACACCTTC. The chain carries TRBV20-1 and TRBJ1-2; D uncertain. The CDR3 extends over 11 amino acids. V was pared by 1 base and J by 8 bases, with 8 bases between. Per germline, CDR1 DFQATT and CDR2 SNEGSKA (reference sequence).

In its sample, this clonotype was seen a few times. This chain joins TRBV18 and TRBJ2-7, with 8 bases that match TRBD2. In germline, CDR1 is KGHSH, CDR2 LQKENI. This CDR3 has 15 amino acids. The J segment lost 2 bases and the V segment lost 3 bases, leaving 6 bases of the junction unmatched. The CDR3 nucleotides read TGTGCCAGCTCACCCGGGGGGGACCTTACCTACGAGCAGTACTTC. This gives the protein CASSPGGDLTYEQYF.

This clonotype was detected only a few times. The rearrangement links TRBV24-1 to TRBJ1-4; a weak D match, TRBD1 (6 bases). The germline V gene has CDR1 KGHDR and CDR2 SFDVKD. The CDR3 spans 16 residues. V lost 2 bases to trimming and J lost 8 bases, with 17 bases between them. The CDR3 bases are TGTGCCACCAGTGATTATCAGGGGAATGGTCCCGAAAAACTGTTTTTT. Encoded protein: CATSDYQGNGPEKLFF.

Of note for this clonotype: This may be a read error, as it is one base from a much larger clone. The gene calls are TRBV7-2 and TRBJ1-5; weak D call: TRBD1 (6 bases). CDR1 and CDR2 from the germline V gene are SGHTA and FQGNSA. The V gene lost 1 base and the J gene lost 12 bases, with 16 bases spanning the gap. The CDR3 spans 14 residues. CDR3 sequence (DNA): TGTGCCAGCAGCTTAGGAGGGGGGAAGGGGCACCAGCATTTT. It codes for CASSLGGGKGHQHF.

The CDR3 region is CASSQGTGDNYGYTF. CDR3 nucleotides: TGTGCCAGCTCACAAGGGACAGGAGATAACTATGGCTACACCTTC. This rearrangement joins TRBV18 to TRBJ1-2; 8 bases fit TRBD1. The CDR3 sequence is 15 residues long. Germline V gene lookup returns CDR1 KGHSH and CDR2 LQKENI. Losses at the gene ends were 4 bases for V and 1 base for J; bases not matched to a gene: 5. The complete variable domain, with remaining parts taken from reference TRBV18 and TRBJ1-2, reads NAGVMQNPRHLVRRRGQEARLRCSPMKGHSHVYWYRQLPEEGLKFMVYLQKENIIDESGMPKERFSAEFPKEGPSILRIQQVVRGDSAAYFCASSQGTGDNYGYTFGSGTRLTVV.

This clonotype was picked up a small number of times. The chain recombines TRBV2 with TRBJ1-1; 8 bases agree with TRBD1. This CDR3 is 14 amino acids long. Germline assignment: CDR1 SNHLY and CDR2 FYNNEI. Trimming at V came to 7 bases and at J to 4 bases, leaving 8 bases not matched to a gene. The CDR3 nucleotides are TGTGCCAGCACTGGACAGGGTTTGGGCACTGAAGCTTTCTTT. Encoded protein: CASTGQGLGTEAFF.

Worth noting for this clonotype: A single base separates this from a much larger clone, so it may be a read error. The rearrangement uses TRBV12-3 or TRBV12-4 and TRBJ2-1; D perhaps matches TRBD2 (5 bases). The CDR3 contains 13 residues. The CDR3 reads CDSSFGLATEQFF. The CDR3 DNA is TGTGACAGCAGTTTCGGTCTAGCCACTGAGCAGTTCTTC.

Many counts were recorded for this clonotype. This chain uses TRBV12-3 or TRBV12-4 with TRBJ2-1; D remains unclear. V lost 6 bases, J lost 4 bases, and 7 bases lay in between. This CDR3 has 12 amino acids. CDR3 amino acids: CASRTTYNEQFF. As DNA, the CDR3 is TGTGCCAGCAGGACAACTTACAATGAGCAGTTCTTC.

In regard to this clonotype: Given a much more abundant clone one base away, this may be a read error. The rearrangement uses TRBV7-8 and TRBJ2-1; D perhaps matches TRBD2 (5 bases). The CDR3 is 14 amino acids. Between the trimmed V and J ends, which lost 1 base and 14 bases, there was a span of 18 bases. CDR1 is SGHVS, CDR2 FQNEAQ, per germline. The CDR3 spells CASSLGVRLIQKFF. The CDR3 nucleotides are TGTGCCAGCAGCTTAGGGGTCAGACTAATTCAGAAGTTCTTC.

The gene calls are TRBV7-9 and TRBJ2-3, with 10 positions matching TRBD2. The J segment lost 5 bases and the V segment lost 2 bases, leaving 7 bases of the junction unmatched. There are 16 residues in the CDR3. Germline V CDR1 and CDR2: SEHNR, FQNEAQ (reference sequence). For the CDR3, the DNA is TGTGCCAGCAGCTTACTGACTAGCGGGTTGGAAGATACGCAGTATTTT. Translated: CASSLLTSGLEDTQYF.

In its sample, this clonotype was seen many times. The V gene is TRBV6-1, the J gene TRBJ2-1; perhaps TRBD2 as D (5 bases). This CDR3 is built from 14 residues. Deletions cut 6 bases from V and 2 bases from J, with 11 bases between. CDR1 is MNHNS, CDR2 SASEGT, per germline. CDR3 residues: CASRSGEAYNEQFF. The CDR3 DNA follows: TGTGCCAGCAGGTCCGGGGAAGCCTACAATGAGCAGTTCTTC.

This clonotype was counted ten times or more. The V gene is TRBV6-1, the J gene TRBJ1-2; D possibly corresponds to TRBD1 (6 bases). V lost 8 bases and J lost 8, with 18 bases in between. This CDR3 contains 13 residues. The germline CDR1 and CDR2 sequences are MNHNS and SASEGT. This chain's CDR3 is CASSWPGADGYTF. For the CDR3, the DNA is TGTGCCAGCTCTTGGCCGGGGGCCGACGGCTACACCTTC.

Many counts were recorded for this clonotype. J is TRBJ2-3 and V is TRBV28; TRBD1 aligns across 10 bases. Germline trimming cut 8 bases from V and 4 bases from J; bases unmatched to any gene: 3. This CDR3 region has 13 residues. From germline, CDR1 is MDHEN and CDR2 SYDVKM. The CDR3 DNA reads TGTGCCAGCGCGACAGGGGGCTCAGATACGCAGTATTTT. Its protein product is CASATGGSDTQYF.

The rearrangement uses TRBV19 and TRBJ2-5, with a possible D match to TRBD2 (6 bases). Germline V lookup: CDR1 LNHDA, CDR2 SQIVND (reference sequence). V was trimmed by 7 bases and J by 2 bases, leaving 17 bases between them. CDR3 length: 15 residues. The CDR3 sequence is CASTPARGAQETQYF. CDR3 nucleotide sequence: TGTGCCAGTACCCCTGCACGCGGGGCTCAAGAGACCCAGTACTTC.